This is a list of T cell receptor beta chains from one sample in a study of T cell repertoires in aging, cancer and after chemotherapy. From the multiplex PCR reads, TCRdb called clonotypes with MiXCR, one entry per CDR3 protein. The table includes 10,000 to 13,000 distinct CDR3 sequences, around 25% detected once. Sequenced: blood. These receptors originate from a human donor in good health. Both conserved end residues are part of each CDR3. A D gene is named only where the DNA matches it firmly. The size field is filled for only some rows; it gives once, few, many or a size class.

clone_size	v_call	d_call	j_call	cdr3_nt	cdr3_aa
few	TRBV19	TRBD1	TRBJ2-1	TGTGCCAGTAGTCCAGGACAGGGGGCCTACAATGAGCAGTTCTTC	CASSPGQGAYNEQFF
few	TRBV27	-	TRBJ2-1	TGTGCCAGCAGTCTCTACCCTAGCGCCTCCTACAATGAGCAGTTCTTC	CASSLYPSASYNEQFF
few	TRBV11-2	-	TRBJ2-2	TGTGCCAGCAGCTCTGGCGCGGCGAACACCGGGGAGCTGTTTTTT	CASSSGAANTGELFF
few	TRBV6-5	-	TRBJ1-2	TGTGCCAGCGTGGGGTCTAACTATGGCTACACCTTC	CASVGSNYGYTF
medium-sized	TRBV27	TRBD1	TRBJ2-1	TGTGCCAGCAGTTTATCAGGGGGCTGGTACAATGAGCAGTTCTTC	CASSLSGGWYNEQFF
-	TRBV15	-	TRBJ2-7	TGTGCCACCAGCAGAGATGGGGCAGGAACCTACGAGCAGTACTTC	CATSRDGAGTYEQYF
-	TRBV6-5	-	TRBJ1-5	TGTGCCAGCAGTTATTACGGACCGAATCAGCCCCAGCATTTT	CASSYYGPNQPQHF
medium-sized	TRBV6-1	-	TRBJ1-5	TGTGCCAGCAGTGATTGGGGGAATCAGCCCCAGCATTTT	CASSDWGNQPQHF
-	TRBV6-5	-	TRBJ1-6	TGTGCCAGCAGGCAGGACAGCGAGGATTCACCCCTCCACTTT	CASRQDSEDSPLHF
medium-sized	TRBV20-1	-	TRBJ1-6	TGCAGTGCTACAACGCAGGGGTTTAGATCACCCCTCCACTTT	CSATTQGFRSPLHF
-	TRBV18	-	TRBJ1-6	TGTGCCAGCTCCGAGTACAGCCTAAGCTCCTATAATTCACCCCTCCACTTT	CASSEYSLSSYNSPLHF
-	TRBV5-8	TRBD2	TRBJ2-1	TGTGCCAGCAGCTTGGTCAGACTAGCGGGGGGGGACAATGAGCAGTTCTTC	CASSLVRLAGGDNEQFF